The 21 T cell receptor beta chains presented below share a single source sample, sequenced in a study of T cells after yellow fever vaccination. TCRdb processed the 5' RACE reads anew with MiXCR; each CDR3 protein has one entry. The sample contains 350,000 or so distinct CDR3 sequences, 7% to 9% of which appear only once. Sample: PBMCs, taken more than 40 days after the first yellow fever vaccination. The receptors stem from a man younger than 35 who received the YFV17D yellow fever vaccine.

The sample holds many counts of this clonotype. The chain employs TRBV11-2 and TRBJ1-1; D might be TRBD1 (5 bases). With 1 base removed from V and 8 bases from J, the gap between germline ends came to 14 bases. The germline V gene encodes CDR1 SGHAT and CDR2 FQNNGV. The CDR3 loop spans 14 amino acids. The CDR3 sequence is CASSLVVAGSEAFF. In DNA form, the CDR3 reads TGTGCCAGCAGCTTAGTAGTCGCAGGGTCAGAAGCTTTCTTT.

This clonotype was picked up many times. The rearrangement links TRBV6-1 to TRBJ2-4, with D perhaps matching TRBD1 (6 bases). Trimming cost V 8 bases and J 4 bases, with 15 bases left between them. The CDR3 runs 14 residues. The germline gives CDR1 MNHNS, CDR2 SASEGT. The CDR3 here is CASCMRGKKNIQYF. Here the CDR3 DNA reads TGTGCCAGCTGCATGAGGGGGAAAAAAAACATTCAGTACTTC.

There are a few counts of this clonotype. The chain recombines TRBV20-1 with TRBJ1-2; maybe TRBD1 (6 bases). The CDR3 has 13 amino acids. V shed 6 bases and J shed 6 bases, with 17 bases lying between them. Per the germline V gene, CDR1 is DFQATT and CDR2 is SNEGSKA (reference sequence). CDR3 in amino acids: CSAELRGANGYTF. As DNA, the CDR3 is TGCAGTGCCGAGCTCAGGGGAGCGAATGGCTACACCTTC.

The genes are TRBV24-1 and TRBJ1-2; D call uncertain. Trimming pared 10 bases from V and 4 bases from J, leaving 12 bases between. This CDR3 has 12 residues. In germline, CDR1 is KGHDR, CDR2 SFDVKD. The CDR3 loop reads CATNGSGYGYTF. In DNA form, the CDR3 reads TGTGCCACTAACGGGTCCGGCTATGGCTACACCTTC.

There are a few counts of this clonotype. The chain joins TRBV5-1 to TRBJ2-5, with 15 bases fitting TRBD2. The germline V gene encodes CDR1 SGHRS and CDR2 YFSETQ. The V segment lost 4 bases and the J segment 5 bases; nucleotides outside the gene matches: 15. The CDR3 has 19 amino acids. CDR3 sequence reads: CASSVRRTSGGAEKETQYF. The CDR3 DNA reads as TGCGCCAGCAGCGTGAGACGGACTAGCGGGGGGGCTGAGAAGGAGACCCAGTACTTC.

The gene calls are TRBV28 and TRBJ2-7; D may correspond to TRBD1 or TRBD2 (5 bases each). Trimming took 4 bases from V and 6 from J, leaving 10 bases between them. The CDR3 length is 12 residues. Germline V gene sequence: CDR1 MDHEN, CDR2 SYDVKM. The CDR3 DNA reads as TGTGCCAGCAGTTGGGGGATGACCGAGCAGTACGTC. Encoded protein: CASSWGMTEQYV.

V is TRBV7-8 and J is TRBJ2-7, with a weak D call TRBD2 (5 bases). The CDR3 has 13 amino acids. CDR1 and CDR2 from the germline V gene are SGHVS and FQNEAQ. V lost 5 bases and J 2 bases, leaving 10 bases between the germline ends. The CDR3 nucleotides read TGTGCCAGCAGCCCCGGGATCCCCTACGAGCAGTACTTC. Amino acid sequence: CASSPGIPYEQYF.

Here the CDR3 reads CASSYPQGVNEKLFF. The CDR3 DNA is TGTGCCAGCAGTTATCCTCAGGGGGTTAATGAAAAACTGTTTTTT. The V call is TRBV6-5, the J call TRBJ1-4; 7 bases align to TRBD1. J gave up 4 bases and V 3 bases, and 5 bases lay outside the gene matches. The CDR3 contains 15 residues. Germline CDR1 and CDR2: MNHEY and SVGAGI.

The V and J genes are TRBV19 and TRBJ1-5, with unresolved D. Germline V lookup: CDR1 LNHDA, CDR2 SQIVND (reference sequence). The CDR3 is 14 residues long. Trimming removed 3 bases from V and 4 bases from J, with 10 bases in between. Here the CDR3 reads CASSMYPQNQPQHF. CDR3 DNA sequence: TGTGCCAGTAGTATGTACCCGCAAAATCAGCCCCAGCATTTT.

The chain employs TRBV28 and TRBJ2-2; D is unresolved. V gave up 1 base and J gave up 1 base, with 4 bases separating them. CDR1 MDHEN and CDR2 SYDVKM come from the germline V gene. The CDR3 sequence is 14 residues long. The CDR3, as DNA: TGTGCCAGCAGTTTATCGATGAACACCGGGGAGCTGTTTTTT. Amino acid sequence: CASSLSMNTGELFF.

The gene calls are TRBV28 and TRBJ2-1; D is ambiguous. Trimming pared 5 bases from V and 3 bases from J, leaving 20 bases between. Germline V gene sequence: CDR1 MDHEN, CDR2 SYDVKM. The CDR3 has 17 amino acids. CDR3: CASSIMPQTGNYNEQFF. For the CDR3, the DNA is TGTGCCAGCAGTATAATGCCCCAAACCGGCAACTACAATGAGCAGTTCTTC.

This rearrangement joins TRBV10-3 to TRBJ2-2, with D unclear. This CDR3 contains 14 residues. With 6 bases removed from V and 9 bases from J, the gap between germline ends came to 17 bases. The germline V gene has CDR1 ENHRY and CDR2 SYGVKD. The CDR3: CAISPRIRCWELFF. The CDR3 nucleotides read TGTGCCATCAGCCCTCGGATCCGCTGCTGGGAGCTGTTTTTT.

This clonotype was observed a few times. The CDR3 nucleotides are TGTGCCAGCAGTTCTTCCGGGACAGGGGCGGAAAAACTGTTTTTT. Amino acid sequence: CASSSSGTGAEKLFF. This chain connects TRBV28 to TRBJ1-4, with 10 bases identical to TRBD1. Per germline, CDR1 MDHEN and CDR2 SYDVKM. The junction had 7 bases not matched to a gene; V was cut back by 4 bases and J by 8 bases. The CDR3 covers 15 residues.

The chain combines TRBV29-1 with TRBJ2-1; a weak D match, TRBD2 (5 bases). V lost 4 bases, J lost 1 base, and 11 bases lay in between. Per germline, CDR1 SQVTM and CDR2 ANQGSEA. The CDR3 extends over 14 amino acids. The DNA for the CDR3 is TGCAGCGTTGTACCGGGATGGTCCTACAATGAGCAGTTCTTC. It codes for CSVVPGWSYNEQFF.

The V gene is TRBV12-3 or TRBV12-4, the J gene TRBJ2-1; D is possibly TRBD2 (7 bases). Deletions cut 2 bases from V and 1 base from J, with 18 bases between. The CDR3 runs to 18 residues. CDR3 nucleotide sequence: TGTGCCAGCAGTTTAAGGGGGGGCGTTAGTTTTTCCTACAATGAGCAGTTCTTC. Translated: CASSLRGGVSFSYNEQFF.

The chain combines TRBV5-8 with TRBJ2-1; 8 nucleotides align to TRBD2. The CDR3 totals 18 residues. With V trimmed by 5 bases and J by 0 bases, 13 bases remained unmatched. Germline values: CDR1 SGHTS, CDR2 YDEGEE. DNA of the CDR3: TGTGCCAGCAGTAACGAAGGGAGCGGGGGTTCCTCCTACAATGAGCAGTTCTTC. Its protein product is CASSNEGSGGSSYNEQFF.

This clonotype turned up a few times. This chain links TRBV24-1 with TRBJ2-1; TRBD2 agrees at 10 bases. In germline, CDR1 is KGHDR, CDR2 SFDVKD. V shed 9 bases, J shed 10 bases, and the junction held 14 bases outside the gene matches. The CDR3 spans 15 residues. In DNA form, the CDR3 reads TGTGCCACCGCCACTTCCAGCGGGGGGGCCGTCGAGCAGTTCTTC. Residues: CATATSSGGAVEQFF.

This chain's CDR3 is CASSLARAAMNTEAFF. Written as DNA, the CDR3 is TGTGCCAGCAGCTTAGCGCGGGCAGCAATGAACACTGAAGCTTTCTTT. The chain combines TRBV7-8 with TRBJ1-1; D remains ambiguous. Germline CDR1 SGHVS, CDR2 FQNEAQ. Trimming took 0 bases from V and 0 from J, leaving 11 bases between them. CDR3 length: 16 amino acids.

CDR3 DNA sequence: TGCAGTGCCCAGGGCCTCAATAATTCACCCCTCCACTTT. It yields the protein CSAQGLNNSPLHF. The chain links TRBV20-1 to TRBJ1-6; perhaps TRBD1 as D (5 bases). Germline V CDR1 and CDR2: DFQATT, SNEGSKA (reference sequence). CDR3 length: 13 residues. The V end lost 6 bases, the J end lost 5 bases, and 11 bases lay between the germline ends.

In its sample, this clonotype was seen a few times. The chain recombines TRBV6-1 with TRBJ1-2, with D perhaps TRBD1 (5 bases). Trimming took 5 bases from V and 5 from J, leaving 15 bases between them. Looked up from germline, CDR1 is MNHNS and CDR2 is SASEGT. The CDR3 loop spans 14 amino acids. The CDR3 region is CASSMGGTAYGYTF. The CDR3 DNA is TGTGCCAGCAGTATGGGGGGAACAGCGTATGGCTACACCTTC.

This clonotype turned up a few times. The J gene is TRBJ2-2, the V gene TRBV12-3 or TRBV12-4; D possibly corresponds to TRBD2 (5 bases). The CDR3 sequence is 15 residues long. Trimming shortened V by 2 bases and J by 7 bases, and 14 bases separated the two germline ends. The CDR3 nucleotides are TGTGCCAGCAGTTTAAGCGGTCCCTACAACGGGGAGCTGTTTTTT. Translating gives CASSLSGPYNGELFF.